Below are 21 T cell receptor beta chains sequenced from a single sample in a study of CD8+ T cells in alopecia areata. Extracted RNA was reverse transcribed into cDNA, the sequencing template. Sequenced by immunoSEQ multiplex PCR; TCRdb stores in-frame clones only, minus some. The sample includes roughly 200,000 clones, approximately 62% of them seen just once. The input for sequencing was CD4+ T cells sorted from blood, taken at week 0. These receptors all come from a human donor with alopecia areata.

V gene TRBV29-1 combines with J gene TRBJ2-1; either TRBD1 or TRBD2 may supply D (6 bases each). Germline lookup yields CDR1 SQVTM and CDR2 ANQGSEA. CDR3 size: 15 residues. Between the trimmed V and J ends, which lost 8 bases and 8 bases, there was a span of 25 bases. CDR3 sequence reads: CSTQAGGQWSDEQFF. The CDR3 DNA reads TGCAGCACTCAGGCCGGGGGCCAATGGTCCGATGAGCAGTTCTTC.

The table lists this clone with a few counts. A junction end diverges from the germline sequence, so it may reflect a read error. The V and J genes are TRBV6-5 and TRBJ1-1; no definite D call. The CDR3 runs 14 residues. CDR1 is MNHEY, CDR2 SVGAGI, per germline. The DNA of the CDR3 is TGTGCCACCAGTCAAGACTCCCAGTCCACTGAAGCTTTCTTT. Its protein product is CATSQDSQSTEAFF.

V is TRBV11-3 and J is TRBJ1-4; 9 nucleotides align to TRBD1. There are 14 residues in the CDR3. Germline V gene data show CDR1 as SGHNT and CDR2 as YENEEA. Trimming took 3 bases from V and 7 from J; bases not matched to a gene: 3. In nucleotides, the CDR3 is TGTGCCAGCAGCTTGGGGACAGGGAGTGAAAAACTGTTTTTT. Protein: CASSLGTGSEKLFF.

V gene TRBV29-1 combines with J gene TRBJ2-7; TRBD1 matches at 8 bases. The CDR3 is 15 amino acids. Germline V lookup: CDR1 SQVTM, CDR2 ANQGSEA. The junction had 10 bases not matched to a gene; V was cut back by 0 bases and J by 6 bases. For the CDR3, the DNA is TGCAGCGTTGAAGATCAGAGGACAGGGATGGCCGAGCAGTACTTC. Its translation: CSVEDQRTGMAEQYF.

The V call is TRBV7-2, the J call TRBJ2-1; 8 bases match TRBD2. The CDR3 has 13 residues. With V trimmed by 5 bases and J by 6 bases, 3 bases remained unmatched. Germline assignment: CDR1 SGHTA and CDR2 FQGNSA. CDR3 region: CASSRTSSNEQFF. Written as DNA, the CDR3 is TGTGCCAGCAGCAGGACTAGCTCCAATGAGCAGTTCTTC.

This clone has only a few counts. CDR3 protein: CSVATGGGYTF. CDR3 sequence (DNA): TGCAGCGTAGCAACAGGAGGAGGCTACACCTTC. The chain combines TRBV29-1 with TRBJ1-2; possibly TRBD1 for D (5 bases). V lost 6 bases, J lost 8 bases, and 13 bases lay in between. Germline V gene sequence: CDR1 SQVTM, CDR2 ANQGSEA. The length of the CDR3 is 11 residues.

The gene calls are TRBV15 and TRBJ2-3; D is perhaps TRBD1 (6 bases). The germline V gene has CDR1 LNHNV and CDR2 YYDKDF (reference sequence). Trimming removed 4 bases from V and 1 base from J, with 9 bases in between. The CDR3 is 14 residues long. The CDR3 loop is CATSTWTGTDTQYF. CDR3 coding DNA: TGTGCCACCAGCACTTGGACAGGCACAGATACGCAGTATTTT.

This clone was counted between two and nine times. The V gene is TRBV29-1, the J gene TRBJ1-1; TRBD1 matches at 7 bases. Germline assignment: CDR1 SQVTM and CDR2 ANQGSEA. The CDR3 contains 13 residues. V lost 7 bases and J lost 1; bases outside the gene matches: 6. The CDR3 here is CSADRGPNTEAFF. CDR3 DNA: TGCAGCGCGGATAGGGGGCCGAACACTGAAGCTTTCTTT.

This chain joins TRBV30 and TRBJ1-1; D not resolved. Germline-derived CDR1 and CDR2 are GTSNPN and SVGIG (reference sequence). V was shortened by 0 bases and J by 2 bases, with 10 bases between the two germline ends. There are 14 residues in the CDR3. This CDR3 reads CAWSVFSGNTEAFF. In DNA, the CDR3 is TGTGCCTGGAGTGTTTTTTCGGGAAACACTGAAGCTTTCTTT. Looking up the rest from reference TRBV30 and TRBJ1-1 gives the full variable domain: SQTIHQWPATLVQPVGSPLSLECTVEGTSNPNLYWYRQAAGRGLQLLFYSVGIGQISSEVPQNLSASRPQDRQFILSSKKLLLSDSGFYLCAWSVFSGNTEAFFGQGTRLTVV.

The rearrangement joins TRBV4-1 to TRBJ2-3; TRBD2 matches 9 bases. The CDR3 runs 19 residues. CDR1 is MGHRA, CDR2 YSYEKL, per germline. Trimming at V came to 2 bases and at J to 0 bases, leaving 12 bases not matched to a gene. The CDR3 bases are TGCGCCAGCAGCCAATTGATAGCGGGGGTCACGGCTAGCACAGATACGCAGTATTTT. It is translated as CASSQLIAGVTASTDTQYF.

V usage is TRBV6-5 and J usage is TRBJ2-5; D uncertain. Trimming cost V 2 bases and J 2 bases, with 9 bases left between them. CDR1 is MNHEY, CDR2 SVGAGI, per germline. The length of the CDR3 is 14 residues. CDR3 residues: CASSYGLEQETQYF. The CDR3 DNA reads TGTGCCAGCAGTTACGGGCTGGAACAAGAGACCCAGTACTTC.

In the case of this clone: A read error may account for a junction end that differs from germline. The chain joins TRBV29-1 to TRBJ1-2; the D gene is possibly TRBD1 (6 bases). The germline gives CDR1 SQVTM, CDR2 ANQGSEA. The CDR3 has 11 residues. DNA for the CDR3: TGCAGCGTGGGCCTGACGGGGGGCTCCACCTTC. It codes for CSVGLTGGSTF.

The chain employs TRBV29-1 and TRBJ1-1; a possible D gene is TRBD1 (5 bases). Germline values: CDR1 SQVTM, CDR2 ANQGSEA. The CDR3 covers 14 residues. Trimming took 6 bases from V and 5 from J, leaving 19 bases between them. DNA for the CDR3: TGCAGCGTAGCTATCGCCAGGGTCGGTACTGAAGCTTTCTTT. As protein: CSVAIARVGTEAFF.

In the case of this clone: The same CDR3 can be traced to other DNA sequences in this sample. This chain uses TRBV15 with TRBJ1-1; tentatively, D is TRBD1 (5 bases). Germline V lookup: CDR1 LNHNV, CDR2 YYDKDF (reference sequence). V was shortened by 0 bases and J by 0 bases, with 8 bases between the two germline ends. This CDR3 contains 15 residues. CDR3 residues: CATSRDRGLNTEAFF. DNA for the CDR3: TGTGCCACCAGCAGAGATCGGGGACTGAACACTGAAGCTTTCTTT.

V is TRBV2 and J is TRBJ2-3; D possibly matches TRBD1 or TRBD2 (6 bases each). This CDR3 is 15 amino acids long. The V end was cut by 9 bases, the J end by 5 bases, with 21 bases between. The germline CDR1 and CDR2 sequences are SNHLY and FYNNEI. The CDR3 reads CASRPRTAGGDTQYF. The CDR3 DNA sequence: TGTGCCAGTAGGCCGCGGACAGCCGGGGGAGATACGCAGTATTTT.

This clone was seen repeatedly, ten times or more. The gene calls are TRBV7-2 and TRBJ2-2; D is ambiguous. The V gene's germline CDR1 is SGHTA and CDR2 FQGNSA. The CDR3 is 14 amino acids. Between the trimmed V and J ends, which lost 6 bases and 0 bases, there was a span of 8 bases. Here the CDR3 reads CASRTDANTGELFF. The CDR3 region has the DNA TGTGCCAGCAGAACGGACGCGAACACCGGGGAGCTGTTTTTT.

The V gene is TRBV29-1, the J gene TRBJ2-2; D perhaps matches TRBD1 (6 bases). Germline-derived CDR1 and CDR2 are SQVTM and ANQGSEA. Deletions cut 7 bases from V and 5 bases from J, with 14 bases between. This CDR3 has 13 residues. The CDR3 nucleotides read TGCAGCGCCCTCGTACAGGGAACCGGGGAGCTGTTTTTT. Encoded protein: CSALVQGTGELFF.

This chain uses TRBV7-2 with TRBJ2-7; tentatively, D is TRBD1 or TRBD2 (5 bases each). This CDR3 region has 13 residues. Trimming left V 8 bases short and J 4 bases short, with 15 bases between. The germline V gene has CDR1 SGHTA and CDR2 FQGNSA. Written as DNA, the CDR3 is TGTGCCAGCGGCCGGGACGGACTTTACGAGCAGTACTTC. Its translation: CASGRDGLYEQYF.

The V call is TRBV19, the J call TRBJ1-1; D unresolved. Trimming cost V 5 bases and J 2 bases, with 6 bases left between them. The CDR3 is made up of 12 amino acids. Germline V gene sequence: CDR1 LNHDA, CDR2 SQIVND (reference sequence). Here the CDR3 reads CASSAGNTEAFF. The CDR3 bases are TGTGCCAGTAGTGCTGGAAACACTGAAGCTTTCTTT.

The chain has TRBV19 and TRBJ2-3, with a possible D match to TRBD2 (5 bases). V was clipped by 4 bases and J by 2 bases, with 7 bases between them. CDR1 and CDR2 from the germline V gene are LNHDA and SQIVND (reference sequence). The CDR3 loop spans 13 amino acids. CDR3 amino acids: CASSKRFTDTQYF. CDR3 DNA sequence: TGTGCCAGTAGTAAGCGGTTCACAGATACGCAGTATTTT. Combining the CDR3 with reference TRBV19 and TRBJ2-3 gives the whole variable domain DGGITQSPKYLFRKEGQNVTLSCEQNLNHDAMYWYRQDPGQGLRLIYYSQIVNDFQKGDIAEGYSVSREKKESFPLTVTSAQKNPTAFYLCASSKRFTDTQYFGPGTRLTVL.

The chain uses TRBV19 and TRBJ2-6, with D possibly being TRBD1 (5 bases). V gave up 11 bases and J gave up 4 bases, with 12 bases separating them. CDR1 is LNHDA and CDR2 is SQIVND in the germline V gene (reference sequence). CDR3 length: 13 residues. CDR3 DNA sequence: TGTGCCGGAAGGCGGACAGGGGCCAACGTCCTGACTTTC. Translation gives CAGRRTGANVLTF.